Listed below are T cell receptor beta chains from one sample, sequenced in a study of beta chain features in type 1 diabetes. Libraries were prepared by immunoSEQ multiplex PCR; TCRdb keeps only in-frame clonotypes and omits some of them. Here the sample spans 150,000 to 200,000 clones, 6.5% to 8.5% being singletons. Sequencing input: central memory CD4+ T cells from blood. All receptors derive from a man between 18 and 29 years old with type 1 diabetes. The CDR3 runs from the conserved cysteine through the conserved F or W. Fields, in order: D gene, J gene, clone size, V gene, CDR3 DNA, CDR3 protein. A D gene is named only where the DNA matches it firmly. Rows give clone size only sometimes, using once, few, many, or a class for an expanded clone.

D: .; J: TRBJ1-2; size: .; V: TRBV6-6; DNA: TGTGCCAGCAGTTATACTGGGGAGGGCTACACCTTC; CDR3: CASSYTGEGYTF
D: .; J: TRBJ1-1; size: .; V: TRBV30; DNA: TGTGCCTGGAGTGTTCAGGGCGCGACTGAAGCTTTCTTT; CDR3: CAWSVQGATEAFF
D: TRBD2; J: TRBJ2-5; size: .; V: TRBV7-2; DNA: TGTGCCAGCAGCTTAGAGCCAGCGGGAGGGCAAGAGACCCAGTACTTC; CDR3: CASSLEPAGGQETQYF
D: TRBD2; J: TRBJ2-7; size: .; V: TRBV6-1; DNA: TGTGCCAGCAGTGAAGCGGGCGGGAGGGCCGGCAACGAGCAGTACTTC; CDR3: CASSEAGGRAGNEQYF
D: TRBD1; J: TRBJ2-5; size: .; V: TRBV6-5; DNA: TGTGCCAGCAGAGCCGGACAGGGGGCAGAGACCCAGTACTTC; CDR3: CASRAGQGAETQYF
D: .; J: TRBJ2-2; size: few; V: TRBV29-1; DNA: TGCAGCGTGAAAACAGGGAGTAGCACCGGGGAGCTGTTTTTT; CDR3: CSVKTGSSTGELFF
D: TRBD2; J: TRBJ2-1; size: .; V: TRBV5-1; DNA: TGCGCCAGCAGCTTGAGCGGGGGGGTTTACAATGAGCAGTTCTTC; CDR3: CASSLSGGVYNEQFF
D: .; J: TRBJ2-2; size: .; V: TRBV30; DNA: TGTGCCTGGACCTATTCGAGAAACGGGGAGCTGTTTTTT; CDR3: CAWTYSRNGELFF
D: TRBD1; J: TRBJ2-7; size: few; V: TRBV9; DNA: TGTGCCAGCAGCGTTCTCGGACAGGGAGGCTACGAGCAGTACTTC; CDR3: CASSVLGQGGYEQYF
D: .; J: TRBJ2-7; size: few; V: TRBV28; DNA: TGTGCCAGCCTCGATATTATGACTTACGAGCAGTACTTC; CDR3: CASLDIMTYEQYF
D: .; J: TRBJ2-3; size: .; V: TRBV30; DNA: TGTGCCTGGTTACTCTCGGGGGTAGATACGCAGTATTTT; CDR3: CAWLLSGVDTQYF
D: TRBD2; J: TRBJ2-3; size: .; V: TRBV6-4; DNA: TGTGCCAGCAGACTAGCGGGAGGGCCGTCAGATACGCAGTATTTT; CDR3: CASRLAGGPSDTQYF
D: TRBD1; J: TRBJ1-2; size: few; V: TRBV18; DNA: TGTGCCAGCTCACCGGACAGGACTTACTATGGCTACACCTTC; CDR3: CASSPDRTYYGYTF
D: TRBD1; J: TRBJ1-2; size: few; V: TRBV7-2; DNA: TGTGCCAGCAGCTCTACCAGGGGGACCTCCTATGGCTACACCTTC; CDR3: CASSSTRGTSYGYTF
D: .; J: TRBJ2-2; size: .; V: TRBV4-3; DNA: TGCGCCAGCAGCCAAGATCGGTTCTTCGGGGAGCTGTTTTTT; CDR3: CASSQDRFFGELFF
D: TRBD2; J: TRBJ2-7; size: few; V: TRBV30; DNA: TGTGCCTGGACCTTCGGGGGGGAGCGGTACGAGCAGTACTTC; CDR3: CAWTFGGERYEQYF
D: .; J: TRBJ2-5; size: .; V: TRBV5-1; DNA: TGCGCCAGCAGCTTCCGGGACTCATTAGAGACCCAGTACTTC; CDR3: CASSFRDSLETQYF
D: TRBD1; J: TRBJ1-4; size: few; V: TRBV28; DNA: TGTGCCAGCAGTTCCGCGGGGACAGCAGATAATGAAAAACTGTTTTTT; CDR3: CASSSAGTADNEKLFF
D: TRBD1; J: TRBJ1-2; size: .; V: TRBV5-1; DNA: TGCGCCAGCAGCCGACAGGGTGGTTCTGGCTACACCTTC; CDR3: CASSRQGGSGYTF
D: TRBD1; J: TRBJ2-3; size: few; V: TRBV7-2; DNA: TGTGCCAGCAGTTGGGCCGGGACAGGGGGCACAGATACGCAGTATTTT; CDR3: CASSWAGTGGTDTQYF
D: .; J: TRBJ2-2; size: many; V: TRBV19; DNA: TGTGCCAGTAGTCAAAGTCTAAACACCGGGGAGCTGTTTTTT; CDR3: CASSQSLNTGELFF
D: .; J: TRBJ1-1; size: few; V: TRBV27; DNA: TGTGCCAGCAGTTTATTCGGGAGAGGGGCTGAAGCTTTCTTT; CDR3: CASSLFGRGAEAFF
D: TRBD2; J: TRBJ2-7; size: many; V: TRBV7-6; DNA: TGTGCCAGCAGCTTCCTGACTAGCGGGGACGAGCAGTACTTC; CDR3: CASSFLTSGDEQYF
D: TRBD1; J: TRBJ1-3; size: once; V: TRBV9; DNA: TGTGCCAGCAGCGTAGAGGGACAGGGGAACACCATATATTTT; CDR3: CASSVEGQGNTIYF
D: TRBD2; J: TRBJ2-1; size: .; V: TRBV11-2; DNA: TGTGCCAGCAGCCGTTTCCGGACTAGCGGGGGAAATGAGCAGTTCTTC; CDR3: CASSRFRTSGGNEQFF
D: TRBD1; J: TRBJ1-2; size: .; V: TRBV4-3; DNA: TGCGCCAGCAGCCAAATGGGTCTCACAGGGGTGGATGGCTACACCTTC; CDR3: CASSQMGLTGVDGYTF
D: .; J: TRBJ1-2; size: .; V: TRBV2; DNA: TGTGCCAGCAGGACGACTCGCGAGTCACGCTACACCTTC; CDR3: CASRTTRESRYTF
D: TRBD2; J: TRBJ2-5; size: .; V: TRBV5-1; DNA: TGCGCCAGCAGCTCCGGGATAGCGGGAGTAGCAGAGACCCAGTACTTC; CDR3: CASSSGIAGVAETQYF
D: .; J: TRBJ2-3; size: few; V: TRBV30; DNA: TGTGCCTGGAGTGTCGATCCAGGGTCGCGCGATACGCAGTATTTT; CDR3: CAWSVDPGSRDTQYF
D: .; J: TRBJ2-5; size: few; V: TRBV2; DNA: TGTGCCAGCACCTTGGCGGGGGCGGGAGAGACCCAGTACTTC; CDR3: CASTLAGAGETQYF
D: .; J: TRBJ2-7; size: many; V: TRBV11-2; DNA: TGTGCCAGCAGCTTCTACTACGAGCAGTACTTC; CDR3: CASSFYYEQYF
D: .; J: TRBJ2-5; size: .; V: TRBV10-3; DNA: TGTGCCATCAGTGAGGGCAGGCGGGGTAGCATTAACCAAGAGACCCAGTACTTC; CDR3: CAISEGRRGSINQETQYF
D: TRBD1; J: TRBJ1-1; size: .; V: TRBV6-1; DNA: TGTGCCAGCAGGGACAGGGGGCTCGGCACTGAAGCTTTCTTT; CDR3: CASRDRGLGTEAFF
D: TRBD2; J: TRBJ2-7; size: .; V: TRBV30; DNA: TGTGCCGCCCGAGGACTAGCCTACGAGCAGTACTTC; CDR3: CAARGLAYEQYF
D: TRBD2; J: TRBJ2-1; size: few; V: TRBV10-3; DNA: TGTGCCATCAGACCTGCGGGGGAATACAATGAGCAGTTCTTC; CDR3: CAIRPAGEYNEQFF
D: .; J: TRBJ2-5; size: many; V: TRBV7-2; DNA: TGTGCCAGCAGCCTCCAAGAGACCCAGTACTTC; CDR3: CASSLQETQYF
D: .; J: TRBJ2-7; size: .; V: TRBV4-3; DNA: TGCGCCAGCAGCCAAGAGATCCAGGCCTACGAGCAGTACTTC; CDR3: CASSQEIQAYEQYF
D: .; J: TRBJ2-2; size: .; V: TRBV7-6; DNA: TGTGCCAGCAGCTTGATGTCCGGAGCAGCAACCGGGGAGCTGTTTTTT; CDR3: CASSLMSGAATGELFF
D: .; J: TRBJ1-5; size: .; V: TRBV18; DNA: TGTGCCAGCTCACCTTACCCTCCCAGCGTCAATCAGCCCCAGCATTTT; CDR3: CASSPYPPSVNQPQHF
D: .; J: TRBJ1-1; size: few; V: TRBV2; DNA: TGTGCCAGCAGTTCAGACACGCCTGAAGCTTTCTTT; CDR3: CASSSDTPEAFF
D: .; J: TRBJ1-5; size: few; V: TRBV28; DNA: TGTGCCAGCAGTTTATACAGTTATAGCAATCAGCCCCAGCATTTT; CDR3: CASSLYSYSNQPQHF
D: TRBD1; J: TRBJ1-1; size: .; V: TRBV29-1; DNA: TGCAGCGTGAAAGGGACAGGGAGCGCTGAAGCTTTCTTT; CDR3: CSVKGTGSAEAFF
D: .; J: TRBJ2-2; size: .; V: TRBV7-9; DNA: TGTGCCAGCACCAAAGACAATAGCGGGGAGCTGTTTTTT; CDR3: CASTKDNSGELFF
D: .; J: TRBJ2-1; size: .; V: TRBV2; DNA: TGTGCCAGCTTACTAGATCCCTCCTACAATGAGCAGTTCTTC; CDR3: CASLLDPSYNEQFF
D: TRBD1; J: TRBJ1-3; size: few; V: TRBV15; DNA: TGTGCCACCAGCAGTGGGACAGGACGGCGGGGAAACACCATATATTTT; CDR3: CATSSGTGRRGNTIYF
D: .; J: TRBJ2-4; size: few; V: TRBV6-5; DNA: TGTGCCAGCAGGCCCCCGGGACTAGCCAAAAACATTCAGTACTTC; CDR3: CASRPPGLAKNIQYF
D: TRBD2; J: TRBJ2-1; size: .; V: TRBV30; DNA: TGTGCCTGGAGTGTATGGGGACTAGCGGAGTACAATGAGCAGTTCTTC; CDR3: CAWSVWGLAEYNEQFF
D: TRBD2; J: TRBJ2-5; size: .; V: TRBV9; DNA: TGTGCCAGCACCCGGGGGGGAAGTTCAATAGGGGAAGAGACCCAGTACTTC; CDR3: CASTRGGSSIGEETQYF
D: TRBD2; J: TRBJ2-7; size: .; V: TRBV4-1; DNA: TGCGCCAGCAGCCAAGGGAGCGGGGGGGCCGACTACGAGCAGTACTTC; CDR3: CASSQGSGGADYEQYF
D: .; J: TRBJ2-7; size: many; V: TRBV4-2; DNA: TGTGCCAGCAGCCAAGCCTCAGGGTCCTACGAGCAGTACTTC; CDR3: CASSQASGSYEQYF
D: .; J: TRBJ1-1; size: few; V: TRBV30; DNA: TGTGCCTGGCGAATCAACACGAACACTGAAGCTTTCTTT; CDR3: CAWRINTNTEAFF
D: .; J: TRBJ1-5; size: .; V: TRBV4-1; DNA: TGCGCCAGCAGCCAAGAAGTGCGGCAGCCCCAGCATTTT; CDR3: CASSQEVRQPQHF
D: .; J: TRBJ2-2; size: .; V: TRBV6-6; DNA: TGTGCCATCAGTGAGTCGATACGGGACACCGGGGAGCTGTTTTTT; CDR3: CAISESIRDTGELFF
D: TRBD1; J: TRBJ2-6; size: .; V: TRBV4-2; DNA: TGTGCCAGCAGCCAAGATCTGTCCAGGGGGCATGCTGGGGCCAACGTCCTGACTTTC; CDR3: CASSQDLSRGHAGANVLTF
D: TRBD2; J: TRBJ2-2; size: few; V: TRBV5-1; DNA: TGCGCCAGCAGCCGGATCAGCGGGGGGGCCTCGGTGTATACCGGGGAGCTGTTTTTT; CDR3: CASSRISGGASVYTGELFF
D: TRBD1; J: TRBJ1-2; size: .; V: TRBV30; DNA: TGTGCCTGGAACAGGGGCGACCAAAATGGCTACACCTTC; CDR3: CAWNRGDQNGYTF
D: .; J: TRBJ2-5; size: many; V: TRBV4-3; DNA: TGCGCCAGCAGCCAAGGGTTAGGGGTTGCGGAGACCCAGTACTTC; CDR3: CASSQGLGVAETQYF